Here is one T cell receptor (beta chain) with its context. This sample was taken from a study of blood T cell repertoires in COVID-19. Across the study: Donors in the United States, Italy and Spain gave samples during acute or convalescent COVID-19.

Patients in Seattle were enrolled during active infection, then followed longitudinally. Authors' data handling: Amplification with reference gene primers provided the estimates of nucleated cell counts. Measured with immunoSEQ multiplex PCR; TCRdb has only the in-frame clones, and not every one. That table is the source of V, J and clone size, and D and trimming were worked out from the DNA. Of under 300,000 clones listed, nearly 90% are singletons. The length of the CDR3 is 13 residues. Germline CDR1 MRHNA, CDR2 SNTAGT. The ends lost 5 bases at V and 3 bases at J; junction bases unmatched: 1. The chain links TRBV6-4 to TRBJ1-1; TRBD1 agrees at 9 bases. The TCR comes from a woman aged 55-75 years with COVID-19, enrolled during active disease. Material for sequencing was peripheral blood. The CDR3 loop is CASSWDRDTEAFF. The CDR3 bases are TGTGCCAGCAGTTGGGACAGGGACACTGAAGCTTTCTTT.